One sample yielded the 26 T cell receptor beta chains listed below, sequenced in a study of pediatric ulcerative colitis. Some clones are missing from TCRdb's copy, which holds only in-frame ones; the method was immunoSEQ multiplex PCR. The sample lists some 11,000 clones, 82% occurring once. One to two pinch biopsies were taken from the rectum during colonoscopy. Material: gut tissue. The receptors were gathered from a girl under 18 who was a control in a study of pediatric ulcerative colitis.

The chain links TRBV29-1 to TRBJ2-1; a possible D gene is TRBD1 (5 bases). The V gene lost 6 bases and the J gene lost 5 bases, with 8 bases spanning the gap. This CDR3 has 11 residues. CDR1 is SQVTM and CDR2 is ANQGSEA in the germline V gene. For the CDR3, the DNA is TGCAGCGTCCTAGGGGACAATGAGCAGTTCTTC. Translation gives CSVLGDNEQFF.

This chain uses TRBV6-1 with TRBJ2-7; D gene ambiguous. With 10 bases removed from V and 7 bases from J, the gap between germline ends came to 20 bases. The CDR3 loop spans 13 amino acids. Germline V gene data show CDR1 as MNHNS and CDR2 as SASEGT. The CDR3 sequence: CATSRPSVREQYF. DNA of the CDR3: TGTGCCACCTCTCGCCCCTCGGTGAGAGAGCAGTACTTC.

The CDR3 sequence: CASSYSLGGQPQHF. The CDR3 nucleotides are TGTGCCAGCAGTTACTCATTGGGAGGCCAGCCCCAGCATTTT. The chain couples TRBV6-6 to TRBJ1-5; unclear D gene. The CDR3 extends over 14 amino acids. Trimming pared 0 bases from V and 7 bases from J, leaving 10 bases between. CDR1 MNHNY and CDR2 SVGAGI come from the germline V gene (reference sequence).

This sequence joins TRBV28 and TRBJ1-1; no firm D call. This CDR3 has 13 amino acids. Trimming shortened V by 11 bases and J by 4 bases, and 17 bases separated the two germline ends. Germline V gene sequence: CDR1 MDHEN, CDR2 SYDVKM. CDR3 coding DNA: TGTGCCGCACGGAGAGATCTCGTCACTGAAGCTTTCTTT. This gives the protein CAARRDLVTEAFF. Looking up the rest from reference TRBV28 and TRBJ1-1 gives the full variable domain: DVKVTQSSRYLVKRTGEKVFLECVQDMDHENMFWYRQDPGLGLRLIYFSYDVKMKEKGDIPEGYSVSREKKERFSLILESASTNQTSMYLCAARRDLVTEAFFGQGTRLTVV.

The J gene is TRBJ1-3, the V gene TRBV9, with 9 bases lining up with TRBD1. Germline loops: CDR1 SGDLS, CDR2 YYNGEE. The CDR3 runs 17 residues. The V segment lost 4 bases and the J segment 0 bases; nucleotides outside the gene matches: 8. The CDR3 reads CASSLGQGRNSGNTIYF. The CDR3 region has the DNA TGTGCCAGCAGCCTAGGACAGGGGCGAAACTCTGGAAACACCATATATTTT.

This clone was recorded only once. The chain combines TRBV11-2 with TRBJ2-1; TRBD2 matches 11 bases. With 2 bases clipped from V and 8 bases from J, the junction kept 5 bases outside the gene matches. The CDR3 runs 15 residues. CDR1 is SGHAT, CDR2 FQNNGV, per germline. CDR3 nucleotide sequence: TGTGCCAGCAGCTTACTAACTAGCGGGAGCGATGAGCAGTTCTTC. This translates into CASSLLTSGSDEQFF.

The chain uses TRBV27 and TRBJ1-2; the D gene is possibly TRBD1 (6 bases). V shed 3 bases and J shed 4 bases, with 30 bases lying between them. This CDR3 contains 20 residues. Germline assignment: CDR1 MNHEY and CDR2 SMNVEV (reference sequence). CDR3 DNA sequence: TGTGCCAGCAGTTTCTTCAGAGGACGGGGAGGACAGTTCGTCACCTATGGCTACACCTTC. Its protein product is CASSFFRGRGGQFVTYGYTF.

This chain links TRBV19 with TRBJ2-7, with 12 bases fitting TRBD2. The CDR3 consists of 15 residues. The germline CDR1 and CDR2 sequences are LNHDA and SQIVND (reference sequence). V shed 7 bases, J shed 5 bases, and the junction held 9 bases outside the gene matches. This chain's CDR3 is CASTPTSGRSDEQYF. The CDR3 DNA reads as TGTGCCAGTACCCCAACTAGCGGGAGGTCCGACGAGCAGTACTTC.

The chain carries TRBV6-1 and TRBJ1-5, with D unclear. Per germline, CDR1 MNHNS and CDR2 SASEGT. This CDR3 spans 14 amino acids. Trimming cost V 8 bases and J 3 bases, with 14 bases left between them. CDR3 nucleotide sequence: TGTGCCAGCGACGGGGTGTCTGACAATCAGCCCCAGCATTTT. It codes for CASDGVSDNQPQHF.

The chain combines TRBV6-1 with TRBJ2-1; 7 bases agree with TRBD2. With 2 bases clipped from V and 0 bases from J, the junction kept 4 bases outside the gene matches. CDR3 size: 16 residues. Germline V gives CDR1 MNHNS, CDR2 SASEGT. CDR3 in DNA: TGTGCCAGCAGTGAACTAGCGGATGTCTCCTACAATGAGCAGTTCTTC. Protein product: CASSELADVSYNEQFF.

The rearrangement uses TRBV6-6 and TRBJ1-4; 7 nucleotides align to TRBD1. Germline values: CDR1 MNHNY, CDR2 SVGAGI (reference sequence). The CDR3 runs to 14 residues. Trimming at V came to 6 bases and at J to 6 bases, leaving 7 bases not matched to a gene. DNA of the CDR3: TGTGCCAGCAGCAGGGGGTTACCGTATGAAAAACTGTTTTTT. Translation: CASSRGLPYEKLFF.

The CDR3 nucleotides are TGCGCCAGCTGGGGCCGGGACAGGGGGCGGCATGGCTACACCTTC. This codes for CASWGRDRGRHGYTF. The rearrangement joins TRBV4-1 to TRBJ1-2; 12 nucleotides align to TRBD1. The V gene end was trimmed by 8 bases and the J gene end by 6 bases; junction bases not matched to a gene: 10. The germline V gene has CDR1 MGHRA and CDR2 YSYEKL. There are 15 residues in the CDR3.

This chain uses TRBV5-8 with TRBJ1-1; no clear D gene. This CDR3 is built from 14 residues. Germline V gene lookup returns CDR1 SGHTS and CDR2 YDEGEE. The V end was cut by 2 bases, the J end by 0 bases, with 8 bases between. CDR3 protein: CASSFQNMNTEAFF. The DNA of the CDR3 is TGTGCCAGCAGCTTTCAGAACATGAACACTGAAGCTTTCTTT.

The chain has TRBV4-3 and TRBJ2-7; a possible D gene is TRBD2 (6 bases). This CDR3 region has 19 residues. With 0 bases removed from V and 0 bases from J, the gap between germline ends came to 21 bases. Germline values: CDR1 LGHNA, CDR2 YSLEER. The CDR3 region is CASSQDLGGDLFISYEQYF. The DNA for the CDR3 is TGCGCCAGCAGCCAAGATCTGGGCGGGGACCTTTTTATCTCCTACGAGCAGTACTTC.

This chain connects TRBV19 to TRBJ1-5; 9 bases are a match to TRBD1. The CDR3 is 17 residues long. The germline V gene encodes CDR1 LNHDA and CDR2 SQIVND (reference sequence). Trimming cost V 2 bases and J 0 bases; bases outside gene matches: 5. CDR3 amino acids: CASSILGTGLSNQPQHF. The CDR3 DNA follows: TGTGCCAGTAGTATATTAGGGACAGGGCTTAGCAATCAGCCCCAGCATTTT.

V usage is TRBV28 and J usage is TRBJ2-7; 9 bases align to TRBD2. Germline V gene sequence: CDR1 MDHEN, CDR2 SYDVKM. V gave up 6 bases and J gave up 2 bases; unmatched junction bases: 8. This CDR3 comprises 15 residues. The CDR3 here is CASRTESGGTYEQYF. CDR3 coding DNA: TGTGCCAGCAGAACGGAGAGCGGGGGGACCTACGAGCAGTACTTC.

The chain uses TRBV6-5 and TRBJ2-4; 10 bases match TRBD2. This CDR3 comprises 13 residues. J lost 6 bases, V lost 5 bases, and 1 base had no gene match. Germline lookup yields CDR1 MNHEY and CDR2 SVGAGI. CDR3 DNA: TGTGCCAGCAGTAGGACTAGCGGAAACATTCAGTACTTC. Protein sequence: CASSRTSGNIQYF.

J is TRBJ1-1 and V is TRBV7-6, with D tentatively TRBD1 (5 bases). In germline, CDR1 is SGHVS, CDR2 FNYEAQ. The V gene lost 2 bases and the J gene lost 3 bases, with 19 bases spanning the gap. This CDR3 contains 17 residues. CDR3 amino acids: CASSLMAGRRVDTEAFF. The CDR3 coding sequence is TGTGCCAGCAGCTTAATGGCAGGGAGGAGGGTGGACACTGAAGCTTTCTTT.

The genes are TRBV6-5 and TRBJ2-1, with D possibly matching TRBD1 (5 bases). CDR1 is MNHEY, CDR2 SVGAGI, per germline. The CDR3 sequence is 13 residues long. Trimming cost V 0 bases and J 8 bases, with 8 bases left between them. CDR3 sequence: CASSYSGAYEQFF. The CDR3 bases are TGTGCCAGCAGTTACTCAGGGGCCTATGAGCAGTTCTTC.

The chain has TRBV5-4 and TRBJ1-4, with TRBD1 as a possible D gene (5 bases). From germline, CDR1 is SGHNT and CDR2 YYREEE (reference sequence). The CDR3 length is 16 residues. The V and J ends lost 4 bases and 8 bases respectively, with 21 bases between them. CDR3 amino acids: CASSPDGTTLGEKLFF. CDR3 bases: TGTGCCAGCAGCCCAGATGGGACCACTCTAGGGGAAAAACTGTTTTTT.

V and J are TRBV5-5 and TRBJ2-7, with a weak D call TRBD1 (5 bases). The CDR3 loop spans 14 amino acids. CDR1 is SGHKS, CDR2 YYEKEE, per germline (reference sequence). Trimming removed 0 bases at V and 1 base at J, with 8 bases between. CDR3 amino acids: CASSLEGNSYEQYF. The CDR3 DNA sequence: TGTGCCAGCAGCTTGGAGGGGAATTCCTACGAGCAGTACTTC.

The rearrangement uses TRBV6-1 and TRBJ1-1; perhaps TRBD1 as D (5 bases). Trimming stripped 4 bases from V and 2 bases from J, with 8 bases between. This CDR3 region has 13 residues. Germline V gene data show CDR1 as MNHNS and CDR2 as SASEGT. As DNA, the CDR3 is TGTGCCAGCAGTGCCCGGGACAACACTGAAGCTTTCTTT. Its translation is CASSARDNTEAFF.

V is TRBV6-5 and J is TRBJ2-3, with D unclear. With 2 bases removed from V and 6 bases from J, the gap between germline ends came to 3 bases. The CDR3 sequence is 11 residues long. Germline-derived CDR1 and CDR2 are MNHEY and SVGAGI. CDR3 nucleotides: TGTGCCAGCAGTTACGGGGATACGCAGTATTTT. This translates into CASSYGDTQYF.

This chain links TRBV15 with TRBJ1-5, with no clear D. Germline CDR1 LNHNV, CDR2 YYDKDF (reference sequence). There are 13 residues in the CDR3. V lost 0 bases, J lost 6 bases, and 6 bases lay in between. The DNA for the CDR3 is TGTGCCACCAGCAGAGATCCGGCTCAGCCCCAGCATTTT. This codes for CATSRDPAQPQHF.

This rearrangement joins TRBV28 to TRBJ2-5; D call uncertain. The ends were cut back, 5 bases at V and 4 bases at J, with 5 bases in the middle. The CDR3 is 11 amino acids. CDR1 and CDR2 from the germline V gene are MDHEN and SYDVKM. The CDR3 protein is CASSSRETQYF. As DNA, the CDR3 is TGTGCCAGCAGTAGCCGAGAGACCCAGTACTTC.

The V and J genes are TRBV6-6 and TRBJ1-1; D remains unclear. The CDR3 totals 14 residues. V lost 4 bases and J 3 bases, leaving 12 bases between the germline ends. The V gene's germline CDR1 is MNHNY and CDR2 SVGAGI (reference sequence). As DNA, the CDR3 is TGTGCCAGCAGTTTCTTGACGAGGGACACTGAAGCTTTCTTT. It translates to CASSFLTRDTEAFF.